This T cell receptor (beta chain) was sequenced during a study of T cells after yellow fever vaccination. Study in general: Fractions with few cells were prepared using SMART-Seq v4 Ultra Low Input.

MiXCR, applied by TCRdb to the 5' RACE reads, yields one record per CDR3 protein. The repertoire includes about 69,000 distinct CDR3 sequences, around 5% of them detected once, and 2.2% sits in the top ten. Study findings and constraints: A weaker but faster secondary response was observed, peaking on day 5 versus 15. Abundant contaminating clonotypes from the bulk population could appear in FACS-sorted repertoires. Some clonotypes, a small share, were shared between CD4 and CD8 compartments.

This clonotype was recorded many times. Its cognate antigen is unknown. Trimming left V 4 bases short and J 2 bases short, with 6 bases between. Germline CDR1 reads DFQATT; CDR2 reads SNEGSKA (reference sequence). The CDR3 totals 12 residues. V and J are TRBV20-1 and TRBJ1-5; no firm D call. The clonotype was recovered from a young man who received the YFV17D yellow fever vaccine. This specimen consisted of CD4+ T cells sorted from PBMCs, obtained more than 14 days after the first yellow fever vaccination. The CDR3 is CSATIGNQPQHF. Written as DNA, the CDR3 is TGCAGTGCTACCATAGGCAATCAGCCCCAGCATTTT.